The source of this TCR beta chain is a study of cytomegalovirus exposure and HLA in healthy donors. General study findings and limits: Reportedly, cytomegalovirus status was diagnosed with high sensitivity and specificity. The authors listed over 150 TCR beta chains as cytomegalovirus-associated.

The germline V and J ends were trimmed by 2 bases and 3 bases, with 10 bases remaining between them. Germline V gene lookup returns CDR1 SEHNR and CDR2 FQNEAQ (reference sequence). The CDR3 contains 14 residues. Worth noting for this clone: Its antigen is currently unknown.

The PCR had 60 Vbeta and 13 Jbeta primers. Clones were read by immunoSEQ multiplex PCR, and TCRdb kept only the in-frame ones, dropping some. The table includes roughly 160,000 clones, 60% to 85% detected once. The sequencing sample was made of PBMCs. The rearrangement joins TRBV7-9 to TRBJ1-2; D is possibly TRBD1 (5 bases). The TCR originated in a woman aged 45 to 65 in good health and CMV-seropositive. Here the CDR3 DNA reads TGTGCCAGCAGCTTAAGGGGAGGGGACTATGGCTACACCTTC. The encoded protein is CASSLRGGDYGYTF.